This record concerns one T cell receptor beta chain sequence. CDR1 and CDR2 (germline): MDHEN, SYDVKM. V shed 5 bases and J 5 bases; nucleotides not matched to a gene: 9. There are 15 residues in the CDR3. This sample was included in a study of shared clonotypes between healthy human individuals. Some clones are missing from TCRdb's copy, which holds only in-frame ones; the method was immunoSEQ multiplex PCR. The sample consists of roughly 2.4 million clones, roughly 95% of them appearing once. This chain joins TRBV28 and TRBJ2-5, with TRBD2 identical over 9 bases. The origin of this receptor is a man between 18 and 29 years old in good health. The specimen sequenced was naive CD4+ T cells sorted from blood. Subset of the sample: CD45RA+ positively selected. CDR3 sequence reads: CASSPPLAGVETQYF. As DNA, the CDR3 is TGTGCCAGCAGTCCACCCTTAGCGGGGGTCGAGACCCAGTACTTC.